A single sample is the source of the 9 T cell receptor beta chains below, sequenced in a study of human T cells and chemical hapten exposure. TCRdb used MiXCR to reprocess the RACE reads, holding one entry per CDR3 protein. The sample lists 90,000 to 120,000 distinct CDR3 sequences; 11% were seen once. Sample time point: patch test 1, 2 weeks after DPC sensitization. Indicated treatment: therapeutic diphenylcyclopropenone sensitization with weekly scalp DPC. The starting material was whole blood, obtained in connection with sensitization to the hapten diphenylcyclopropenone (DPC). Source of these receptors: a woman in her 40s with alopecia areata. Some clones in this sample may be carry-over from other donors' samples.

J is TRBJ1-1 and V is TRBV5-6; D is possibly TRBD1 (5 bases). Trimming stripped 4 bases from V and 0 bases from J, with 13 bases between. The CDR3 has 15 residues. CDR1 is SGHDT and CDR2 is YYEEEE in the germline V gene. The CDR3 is CASSNPQALNTEAFF. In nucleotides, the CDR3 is TGTGCCAGCAGCAATCCACAGGCGCTGAACACTGAAGCTTTCTTT.

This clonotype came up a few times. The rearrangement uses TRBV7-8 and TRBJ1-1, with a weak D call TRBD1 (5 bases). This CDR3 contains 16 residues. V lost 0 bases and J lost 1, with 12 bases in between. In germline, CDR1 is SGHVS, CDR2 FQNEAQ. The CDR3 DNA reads TGTGCCAGCAGCTTAGCGCTTCAGGGCAGGAACACTGAAGCTTTCTTT. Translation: CASSLALQGRNTEAFF.

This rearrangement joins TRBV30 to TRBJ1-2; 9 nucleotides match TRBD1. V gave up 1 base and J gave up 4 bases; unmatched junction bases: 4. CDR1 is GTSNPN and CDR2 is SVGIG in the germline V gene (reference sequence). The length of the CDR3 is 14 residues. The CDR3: CAWSGDRAIYGYTF. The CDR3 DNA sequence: TGTGCCTGGAGTGGGGACAGGGCGATCTATGGCTACACCTTC.

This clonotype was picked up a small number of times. The CDR3 coding sequence is TGTGCCAGCAGCCAAAATCAACTAGCCACAGATACGCAGTATTTT. This translates into CASSQNQLATDTQYF. The chain has TRBV3-1 and TRBJ2-3; possibly TRBD2 for D (6 bases). CDR3 length: 15 amino acids. Per germline, CDR1 LGHDT and CDR2 YNNKEL (reference sequence). With 2 bases removed from V and 2 bases from J, the gap between germline ends came to 11 bases.

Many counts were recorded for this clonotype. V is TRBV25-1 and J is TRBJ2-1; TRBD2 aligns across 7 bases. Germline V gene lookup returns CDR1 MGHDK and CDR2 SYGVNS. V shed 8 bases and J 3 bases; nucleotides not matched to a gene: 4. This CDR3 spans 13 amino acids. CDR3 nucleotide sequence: TGTGCCAGCTGGGGGGGTAACTACAATGAGCAGTTCTTC. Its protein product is CASWGGNYNEQFF.

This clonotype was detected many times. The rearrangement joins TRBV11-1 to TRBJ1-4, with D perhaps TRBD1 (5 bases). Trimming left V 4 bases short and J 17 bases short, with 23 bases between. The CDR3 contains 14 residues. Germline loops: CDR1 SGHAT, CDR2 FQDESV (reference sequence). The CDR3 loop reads CASSYRGADTERFF. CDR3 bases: TGTGCCAGCAGCTACCGCGGGGCCGACACGGAGCGATTTTTT.

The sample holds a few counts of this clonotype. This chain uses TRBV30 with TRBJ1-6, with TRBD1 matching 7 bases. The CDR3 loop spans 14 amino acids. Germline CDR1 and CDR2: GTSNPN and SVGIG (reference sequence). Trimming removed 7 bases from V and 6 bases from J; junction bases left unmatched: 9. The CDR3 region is CALDGQAGNSPLHF. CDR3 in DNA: TGTGCCTTGGACGGACAGGCGGGTAATTCACCCCTCCACTTT.

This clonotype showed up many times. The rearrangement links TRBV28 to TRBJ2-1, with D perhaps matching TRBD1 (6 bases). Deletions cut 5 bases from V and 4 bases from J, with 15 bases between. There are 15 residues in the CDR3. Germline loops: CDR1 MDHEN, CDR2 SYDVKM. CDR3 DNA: TGTGCCAGCAGTGTATCCGGGACATCTTACAATGAGCAGTTCTTC. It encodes CASSVSGTSYNEQFF.

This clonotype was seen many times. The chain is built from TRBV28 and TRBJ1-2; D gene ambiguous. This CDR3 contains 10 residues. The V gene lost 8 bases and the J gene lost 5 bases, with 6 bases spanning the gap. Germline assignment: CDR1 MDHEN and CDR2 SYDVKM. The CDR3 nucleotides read TGTGCCAGCGGATCATATGGCTACACCTTC. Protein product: CASGSYGYTF.